The entry below gives a single T cell receptor (beta chain) sequence along with its context. This entry comes from a study of blood T cell repertoires in COVID-19. Whole-study context: COVID-19 samples collected from the United States, Italy and Spain covered acute and convalescent phases. The analysed material was cDNA or gDNA that came from T cells, B-cell-depleted T cells, or PBMCs.

In the study's own analysis: Reference gene primers were amplified, and this amplification served to estimate nucleated cell counts. The assay was immunoSEQ multiplex PCR, and TCRdb's table has in-frame clones only and misses some. That table supplies the V and J calls and clone size; D and trimming were determined from the DNA. The table records roughly 250,000 clones, around nine tenths of them present only once. The germline V gene encodes CDR1 SGHRS and CDR2 YFSETQ. This CDR3 has 13 amino acids. The ends were cut back, 7 bases at V and 7 bases at J, with 17 bases in the middle. Sequenced: peripheral blood. This TCR derives from a woman aged 40 to 50 who had recovered from COVID-19. V gene TRBV5-1 combines with J gene TRBJ1-2; D unclear. Written as DNA, the CDR3 is TGCGCCAGCGGGCCCACAAGCTCCTTTGGCTACACCTTC. It yields the protein CASGPTSSFGYTF.